This T cell receptor beta chain is drawn from a study of shared clonotypes between healthy human individuals. Donors comprised healthy HIV-negative adults lacking recent acute infections or vaccinations. Libraries were prepared by immunoSEQ multiplex PCR; TCRdb keeps only in-frame clonotypes and omits some of them. The sample holds 2 million to 2.5 million clones, around 90% seen once. The CDR3 contains 11 residues. The germline V and J ends were trimmed by 8 bases and 2 bases, with 7 bases remaining between them. Germline V gene sequence: CDR1 MDHEN, CDR2 SYDVKM. On this clone: Its antigen is currently unknown.

Whole-study results and caveats: Large depth notwithstanding, sorted-subset sequencing proved incomplete by rarefaction.

Input material: naive CD4+ T cells from PBMCs. The subset was: CD45RA+ positively selected. This sequence joins TRBV28 and TRBJ2-7; D not resolved. This clonotype was sampled from a man aged 18-30 years in good health. Some clones in this sample may be carry-over from other donors' samples. DNA for the CDR3: TGTGCCAGCCGTGCCACCTACGAGCAGTACTTC. This encodes CASRATYEQYF.